These 21 T cell receptor beta chains came from one sample sequenced in a study of blood T cell repertoires in COVID-19. Using immunoSEQ multiplex PCR, the repertoire was profiled, and TCRdb retains in-frame clones only, with some absent. The sample lists 70,000 to 95,000 clones; about four fifths were seen once. The sequencing input was peripheral blood. The receptors were gathered from a human donor in a cohort sampled during active COVID-19.

The chain recombines TRBV7-2 with TRBJ1-2; no clear D. CDR1 is SGHTA, CDR2 FQGNSA, per germline. The V gene lost 4 bases and the J gene lost 5 bases, with 17 bases spanning the gap. The CDR3 is made up of 15 amino acids. The CDR3 protein is CASSSSGFLIYGYTF. CDR3 in DNA: TGTGCCAGCAGCTCGTCCGGGTTCTTGATATATGGCTACACCTTC.

The gene calls are TRBV28 and TRBJ2-7, with 8 bases identical to TRBD1. Germline loops: CDR1 MDHEN, CDR2 SYDVKM. The CDR3 totals 15 residues. V trimming: 3 bases; J trimming: 6 bases; junction bases outside the gene matches: 10. This CDR3 reads CASSLPPTGGLEQYF. Written as DNA, the CDR3 is TGTGCCAGCAGTTTGCCCCCCACAGGGGGGCTCGAGCAGTACTTC.

The chain couples TRBV10-2 to TRBJ1-4; 7 nucleotides match TRBD1. The CDR3 totals 14 residues. Unmatched junction bases numbered 4, after V lost 6 bases and J lost 3 bases. The germline V gene encodes CDR1 WSHSY and CDR2 SAAADI. Here the CDR3 DNA reads TGCGCCAGCAGAGAGGGGACAGCTAATGAAAAACTGTTTTTT. Its translation: CASREGTANEKLFF.

The V and J genes are TRBV5-5 and TRBJ1-2; 8 nucleotides agree with TRBD1. The V and J ends lost 0 bases and 1 base, in that order; junction bases with no gene match: 5. There are 16 residues in the CDR3. Germline CDR1 is SGHKS and CDR2 is YYEKEE (reference sequence). This chain's CDR3 is CASSLGRTGFNYGYTF. The CDR3 nucleotides are TGTGCCAGCAGCTTGGGGCGGACAGGGTTTAACTATGGCTACACCTTC.

The genes are TRBV5-1 and TRBJ2-1; 8 nucleotides line up with TRBD2. V lost 5 bases, J lost 3 bases, and 4 bases stayed unmatched. Germline-derived CDR1 and CDR2 are SGHRS and YFSETQ. The length of the CDR3 is 14 residues. The CDR3 sequence: CASREAGDYNEQFF. CDR3 bases: TGCGCCAGCAGGGAAGCGGGGGACTACAATGAGCAGTTCTTC.

The chain links TRBV2 to TRBJ1-5, with TRBD1 identical over 10 bases. Trimming removed 8 bases from V and 2 bases from J; junction bases left unmatched: 12. Per the germline V gene, CDR1 is SNHLY and CDR2 is FYNNEI. The CDR3 is 17 amino acids. CDR3 residues: CASRPGQGFFRNQPQHF. The CDR3 DNA sequence: TGTGCCAGCCGTCCGGGACAGGGGTTCTTTCGCAATCAGCCCCAGCATTTT.

This rearrangement joins TRBV3-1 (or the pseudogene TRBV3-2) to TRBJ2-7; D might be TRBD2 (6 bases). The CDR3 extends over 15 amino acids. V was trimmed by 5 bases and J by 2 bases, leaving 16 bases between them. Germline V gives CDR1 LGHDT, CDR2 YNNKEL (reference sequence). In DNA form, the CDR3 reads TGTGCCAGCAGCGAAACTCTTAGCGGACCCTACGAGCAGTACTTC. It translates to CASSETLSGPYEQYF.

The chain has TRBV28 and TRBJ2-1; 10 bases match TRBD2. Germline CDR1 reads MDHEN; CDR2 reads SYDVKM. Unmatched junction bases numbered 4, after V lost 5 bases and J lost 9 bases. The CDR3 contains 13 residues. CDR3 DNA sequence: TGTGCCAGCAGTCTAGCGGGAGCCTTTGAGCAGTTCTTC. Its protein is CASSLAGAFEQFF.

The chain employs TRBV15 and TRBJ2-1, with 7 bases that match TRBD2. In germline, CDR1 is LNHNV, CDR2 YYDKDF (reference sequence). This CDR3 is 16 amino acids long. V dropped 0 bases and J dropped 5; count of bases not matched to a gene: 7. CDR3 sequence (DNA): TGTGCCACCAGCAGAGAAGGACTAGTGACAAACAATGAGCAGTTCTTC. This codes for CATSREGLVTNNEQFF.

J is TRBJ2-4 and V is TRBV18, with D possibly matching TRBD1 (6 bases). V lost 3 bases and J lost 4, with 13 bases in between. CDR3 length: 15 residues. The germline V gene encodes CDR1 KGHSH and CDR2 LQKENI. CDR3: CASSPVGTQKNIQYF. The CDR3, as DNA: TGTGCCAGCTCACCCGTCGGGACACAAAAAAACATTCAGTACTTC.

This chain links TRBV30 with TRBJ1-6; 7 bases are a match to TRBD1. V shed 4 bases, J shed 0 bases, and the junction held 9 bases outside the gene matches. Germline V gene data show CDR1 as GTSNPN and CDR2 as SVGIG (reference sequence). The CDR3 is 17 residues long. The CDR3 region is CAWKFQGDFSYNSPLHF. CDR3 DNA: TGTGCCTGGAAATTCCAGGGGGATTTCTCCTATAATTCACCCCTCCACTTT.

V usage is TRBV6-6 and J usage is TRBJ1-4, with a weak D call TRBD1 (5 bases). Trimming left V 7 bases short and J 0 bases short, with 9 bases between. This CDR3 region has 14 residues. CDR1 and CDR2 (germline): MNHNY, SVGAGI (reference sequence). CDR3 sequence (DNA): TGTGCCAGCATCCAGGGTGCAACTAATGAAAAACTGTTTTTT. It translates to CASIQGATNEKLFF.

The chain carries TRBV19 and TRBJ2-3, with D unresolved. Trimming took off 1 base at V and 4 bases at J, with 6 bases between the two ends. Germline-derived CDR1 and CDR2 are LNHDA and SQIVND (reference sequence). CDR3 length: 13 amino acids. CDR3 loop: CASSIGAADTQYF. CDR3 coding DNA: TGTGCCAGTAGTATAGGTGCGGCAGATACGCAGTATTTT. Complete variable domain (other parts from reference TRBV19 and TRBJ2-3): DGGITQSPKYLFRKEGQNVTLSCEQNLNHDAMYWYRQDPGQGLRLIYYSQIVNDFQKGDIAEGYSVSREKKESFPLTVTSAQKNPTAFYLCASSIGAADTQYFGPGTRLTVL.

This clone was picked up a small number of times. The rearrangement joins TRBV19 to TRBJ1-1; D is unclear. CDR1 LNHDA and CDR2 SQIVND come from the germline V gene (reference sequence). V lost 3 bases to trimming and J lost 2 bases, with 4 bases between them. This CDR3 contains 12 residues. CDR3 sequence (DNA): TGTGCCAGTAGTATCCTTAACACTGAAGCTTTCTTT. Translated, it gives CASSILNTEAFF. Supplemented by reference TRBV19 and TRBJ1-1, the full variable domain reads DGGITQSPKYLFRKEGQNVTLSCEQNLNHDAMYWYRQDPGQGLRLIYYSQIVNDFQKGDIAEGYSVSREKKESFPLTVTSAQKNPTAFYLCASSILNTEAFFGQGTRLTVV.

This clone was seen more than once but under ten times. The chain has TRBV18 and TRBJ1-2, with 12 nucleotides matching TRBD1. This CDR3 region has 13 residues. The ends lost 6 bases at V and 8 bases at J; junction bases unmatched: 4. Germline CDR1 and CDR2: KGHSH and LQKENI. The CDR3 nucleotides are TGTGCCAGCTCCGGGGACAGGGGGCAAGGCTACACCTTC. Translating it yields CASSGDRGQGYTF.

This clone was recorded a few times. In DNA form, the CDR3 reads TGTGCCAGCAGCTTAAGACAGGGTGTCGGCCAGCCCCAGCATTTT. Its translation: CASSLRQGVGQPQHF. The chain links TRBV7-2 to TRBJ1-5; 7 bases map to TRBD1. The CDR3 is 15 amino acids. J lost 7 bases, V lost 2 bases, and 8 bases had no gene match. Germline loops: CDR1 SGHTA, CDR2 FQGNSA.

The chain's CDR3 is CASTPWTANYGYTF. The CDR3, as DNA: TGTGCCAGCACCCCCTGGACAGCTAACTATGGCTACACCTTC. The chain has TRBV5-5 and TRBJ1-2; TRBD1 might be the D (6 bases). Germline V gene lookup returns CDR1 SGHKS and CDR2 YYEKEE (reference sequence). The V end was cut by 6 bases, the J end by 0 bases, with 12 bases between. The CDR3 extends over 14 amino acids. The whole variable domain, remainder taken from reference TRBV5-5 and TRBJ1-2, is DAGVTQSPTHLIKTRGQQVTLRCSPISGHKSVSWYQQVLGQGPQFIFQYYEKEERGRGNFPDRFSARQFPNYSSELNVNALLLGDSALYLCASTPWTANYGYTFGSGTRLTVV.

This chain links TRBV19 with TRBJ2-7; 9 nucleotides line up with TRBD1. V lost 5 bases and J lost 3; bases outside the gene matches: 11. The germline V gene encodes CDR1 LNHDA and CDR2 SQIVND (reference sequence). The CDR3 runs to 16 residues. The CDR3 DNA reads as TGTGCCAGTAGTGTCTCCGGGACAGGGAAAGTCTACGAGCAGTACTTC. It translates to CASSVSGTGKVYEQYF.

The J gene is TRBJ2-5, the V gene TRBV18; no definite D call. V shed 4 bases and J shed 4 bases, with 10 bases lying between them. The CDR3 contains 13 residues. Germline assignment: CDR1 KGHSH and CDR2 LQKENI. The CDR3 sequence is CASSLANGETQYF. The CDR3 DNA reads TGTGCCAGCTCACTGGCCAATGGAGAGACCCAGTACTTC. The full variable domain, its missing parts supplied by reference TRBV18 and TRBJ2-5, is NAGVMQNPRHLVRRRGQEARLRCSPMKGHSHVYWYRQLPEEGLKFMVYLQKENIIDESGMPKERFSAEFPKEGPSILRIQQVVRGDSAAYFCASSLANGETQYFGPGTRLLVL.

The gene calls are TRBV5-1 and TRBJ1-2; TRBD1 might be the D (6 bases). Deletions cut 0 bases from V and 4 bases from J, with 16 bases between. This CDR3 contains 16 residues. The germline CDR1 and CDR2 sequences are SGHRS and YFSETQ. DNA of the CDR3: TGCGCCAGCAGCTTGGGAGGTGGGGGCCCCGGCTATGGCTACACCTTC. Amino acid sequence: CASSLGGGGPGYGYTF.

The chain uses TRBV2 and TRBJ1-4, with 7 nucleotides matching TRBD1. Germline V gives CDR1 SNHLY, CDR2 FYNNEI. V trimming: 4 bases; J trimming: 6 bases; junction bases outside the gene matches: 2. The CDR3 has 13 residues. CDR3 sequence reads: CASSGDSYEKLFF. The CDR3 DNA sequence: TGTGCCAGCAGTGGGGACAGTTATGAAAAACTGTTTTTT.